Listed below are T cell receptor beta chains from one sample, sequenced in a study of identical twins. A single record per CDR3 protein comes from TCRdb applying MiXCR to the 5' RACE reads. The data hold about 490,000 distinct CDR3 sequences, with about 16% observed a single time. These data also featured in a second study, about yellow fever vaccine responses in identical twins.

Sequencing was done on a sample of CD4+ T cells sorted from blood. These receptors were taken from a woman aged 18-35 years in good health. The CDR3 runs from the conserved cysteine through the conserved F or W.

J gene: TRBJ2-3
V gene: TRBV20-1
CDR3 protein: CSAARQGASDTQYF

J gene: TRBJ1-1
V gene: TRBV10-3
CDR3 protein: CAIRSQESMTTEAFF

J gene: TRBJ1-4
V gene: TRBV2
CDR3 protein: CASRAGSTNEKLFF

J gene: TRBJ2-5
V gene: TRBV28
CDR3 protein: CASSSGTGGQETQYF

J gene: TRBJ2-7
V gene: TRBV10-3
CDR3 protein: CAISEERYEQYF

J gene: TRBJ2-3
V gene: TRBV6-1
CDR3 protein: CASSGLRPGGSDGDTQYF

J gene: TRBJ2-7
V gene: TRBV20-1
CDR3 protein: CAIGAEMYEQYF

J gene: TRBJ1-2
V gene: TRBV4-1
CDR3 protein: CASSQVPDNYGYTF

J gene: TRBJ1-1
V gene: TRBV6-1
CDR3 protein: CASHGVGTGGTEAFF

J gene: TRBJ2-7
V gene: TRBV28
CDR3 protein: CASSSRVAGNFLEQYF

J gene: TRBJ2-7
V gene: TRBV28
CDR3 protein: CASSLGAVSSYEQYF

J gene: TRBJ2-1
V gene: TRBV5-4
CDR3 protein: CASSPRTSGREGNEQFF

J gene: TRBJ2-3
V gene: TRBV20-1
CDR3 protein: CSARLAGATDTQYF

J gene: TRBJ1-1
V gene: TRBV29-1
CDR3 protein: CSVHRGIEAFF

J gene: TRBJ2-1
V gene: TRBV5-1
CDR3 protein: CASSLAGGAYNEQFF

J gene: TRBJ1-5
V gene: TRBV12-3/TRBV12-4
CDR3 protein: CASSSGRPQHF

J gene: TRBJ1-2
V gene: TRBV4-1
CDR3 protein: CASSQDGTVYGYTF

J gene: TRBJ2-2
V gene: TRBV7-9
CDR3 protein: CASSLVGAAENTGELFF

J gene: TRBJ1-5
V gene: TRBV20-1
CDR3 protein: CSAEHPLGGQPQHF

J gene: TRBJ2-1
V gene: TRBV2
CDR3 protein: CASRSARLAGENEQFF

J gene: TRBJ1-6
V gene: TRBV7-8
CDR3 protein: CASSHQQGVLASPLHF

J gene: TRBJ2-3
V gene: TRBV2
CDR3 protein: CASSPGQGASTDTQYF